This TCR beta chain was sequenced for a study of shared clonotypes between healthy human individuals. Study-wide context: CD8 memory received one plate per donor, CD8 naive two, CD4 memory three and CD4 naive three. Findings and caveats of the study: A limitation of the genetic and exposure-history diversity represented arose from few donors.

Assay: immunoSEQ multiplex PCR; the TCRdb copy retains only in-frame clones and omits some. Counted here are 2 million to 2.5 million clones, 80% to 95% occurring once; the ten biggest clones make up 0.37%. The V gene's germline CDR1 is KGHSH and CDR2 LQKENI. The V gene lost 1 base and the J gene lost 0 bases, with 19 bases spanning the gap. The CDR3 covers 18 residues. On this clone: The antigen is undetermined.

The source is a man younger than 30 in good health. Some clones in this sample may be carry-over from other donors' samples. V gene TRBV18 combines with J gene TRBJ2-7, with D possibly being TRBD2 (6 bases). Input material: naive CD4+ T cells from PBMCs. As to subset: CD45RA+ positively selected. The CDR3 loop reads CASSPLYRGQRVSYEQYF. The DNA for the CDR3 is TGTGCCAGCTCACCACTATACCGAGGCCAGCGGGTCTCCTACGAGCAGTACTTC.